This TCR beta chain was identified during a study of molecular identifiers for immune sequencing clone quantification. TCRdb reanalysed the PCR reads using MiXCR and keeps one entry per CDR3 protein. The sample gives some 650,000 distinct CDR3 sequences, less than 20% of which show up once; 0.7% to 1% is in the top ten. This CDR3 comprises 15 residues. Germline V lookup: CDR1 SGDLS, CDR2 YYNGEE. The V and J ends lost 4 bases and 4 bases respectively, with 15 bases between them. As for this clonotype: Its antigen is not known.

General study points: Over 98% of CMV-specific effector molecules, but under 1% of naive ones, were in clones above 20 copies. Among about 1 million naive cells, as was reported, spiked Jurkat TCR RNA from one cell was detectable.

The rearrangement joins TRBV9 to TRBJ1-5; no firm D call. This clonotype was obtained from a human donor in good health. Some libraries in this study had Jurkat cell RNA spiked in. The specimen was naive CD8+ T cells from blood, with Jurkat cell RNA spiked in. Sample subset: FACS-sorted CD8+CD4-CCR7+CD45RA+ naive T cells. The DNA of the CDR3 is TGTGCCAGCAGCTCGGGTGGGCTGGGGAATCAGCCCCAGCATTTT. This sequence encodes CASSSGGLGNQPQHF.